One sample yielded the 23 T cell receptor beta chains listed below, sequenced in a study of shared clonotypes between healthy human individuals. Sequenced by immunoSEQ multiplex PCR; TCRdb stores in-frame clones only, minus some. This table holds some 2 million clones, approximately 94% found once. CD45RO negativity and positive selection for CCR7 defined naive CD8 cells, a population that excluded terminally differentiated effector memory CD45RA+ cells. Sequencing was done on a sample of naive CD8+ T cells sorted from blood. These receptors originate from a man younger than 35 in good health.

CDR3 amino acids: CASSLGTGEDYEQYF. The CDR3 region has the DNA TGTGCCAGCAGCTTAGGGACAGGAGAGGACTACGAGCAGTACTTC. This chain links TRBV11-2 with TRBJ2-7; 7 positions match TRBD1. With 1 base clipped from V and 3 bases from J, the junction kept 6 bases outside the gene matches. The germline V gene encodes CDR1 SGHAT and CDR2 FQNNGV. The CDR3 totals 15 residues.

This chain links TRBV7-2 with TRBJ2-7, with TRBD2 matching 8 bases. The CDR3 contains 16 residues. Germline V gene lookup returns CDR1 SGHTA and CDR2 FQGNSA. Unmatched junction bases numbered 11, after V lost 3 bases and J lost 4 bases. The CDR3 protein is CASSFALAGTSYEQYF. The CDR3 DNA sequence: TGTGCCAGCAGCTTCGCGTTAGCGGGGACAAGTTACGAGCAGTACTTC.

The rearrangement links TRBV2 to TRBJ2-1, with 11 bases that match TRBD2. Germline CDR1 and CDR2: SNHLY and FYNNEI. Trimming cost V 5 bases and J 0 bases; bases outside gene matches: 6. The CDR3 loop spans 17 amino acids. The CDR3 spells CASSRGLAGTSYNEQFF. The DNA of the CDR3 is TGTGCCAGCAGTCGAGGACTAGCGGGTACCTCCTACAATGAGCAGTTCTTC.

The CDR3 here is CASSESSMDLDTQYF. In nucleotides, the CDR3 is TGCGCCAGCAGTGAGTCGTCAATGGACTTAGATACGCAGTATTTT. This rearrangement joins TRBV10-1 to TRBJ2-3; TRBD2 might be the D (5 bases). Germline values: CDR1 WNHNN, CDR2 SYGVQD (reference sequence). The ends were cut back, 0 bases at V and 5 bases at J, with 12 bases in the middle. The CDR3 has 15 amino acids.

The rearrangement joins TRBV4-3 to TRBJ2-1; 11 positions agree with TRBD2. The CDR3 is 16 residues long. V shed 3 bases, J shed 7 bases, and the junction held 8 bases outside the gene matches. Germline V gene data show CDR1 as LGHNA and CDR2 as YSLEER. The CDR3, as DNA: TGCGCCAGCAGCCAGGTACTAGCGGGAGTAGAAAATGAGCAGTTCTTC. Amino acids: CASSQVLAGVENEQFF.

This chain links TRBV27 with TRBJ2-7, with D possibly being TRBD2 (5 bases). This CDR3 has 15 amino acids. V gave up 5 bases and J gave up 3 bases, with 17 bases separating them. Germline V gene sequence: CDR1 MNHEY, CDR2 SMNVEV (reference sequence). The CDR3 loop is CASSLHVGEGYEQYF. In DNA, the CDR3 is TGTGCCAGCAGTCTCCACGTTGGTGAGGGCTACGAGCAGTACTTC.

The chain combines TRBV7-8 with TRBJ1-5, with D maybe TRBD1 (5 bases). Germline V gene data show CDR1 as SGHVS and CDR2 as FQNEAQ. The CDR3 sequence is 19 residues long. V lost 0 bases and J lost 1, with 19 bases in between. The chain's CDR3 is CASSLALHRSSESNQPQHF. The CDR3 DNA reads TGTGCCAGCAGCTTAGCGCTTCACAGGTCGAGTGAAAGCAATCAGCCCCAGCATTTT. Using reference TRBV7-8 and TRBJ1-5 for the parts outside the CDR3, the full variable domain is GAGVSQSPRYKVAKRGQDVALRCDPISGHVSLFWYQQALGQGPEFLTYFQNEAQLDKSGLPSDRFFAERPEGSVSTLKIQRTQQEDSAVYLCASSLALHRSSESNQPQHFGDGTRLSIL.

V is TRBV6-1 and J is TRBJ1-1; D gene ambiguous. Germline lookup yields CDR1 MNHNS and CDR2 SASEGT. The ends were cut back, 2 bases at V and 1 base at J, with 5 bases in the middle. This CDR3 has 13 residues. CDR3 coding DNA: TGTGCCAGCAGTGAAATACCGAACACTGAAGCTTTCTTT. This sequence encodes CASSEIPNTEAFF.

The J gene is TRBJ2-7, the V gene TRBV5-6; TRBD2 aligns across 7 bases. The germline V gene has CDR1 SGHDT and CDR2 YYEEEE. The CDR3 is made up of 16 amino acids. The ends lost 4 bases at V and 3 bases at J; junction bases unmatched: 13. The CDR3 sequence: CASSPELAGEDYEQYF. In DNA form, the CDR3 reads TGTGCCAGCAGCCCTGAACTGGCGGGGGAGGACTACGAGCAGTACTTC.

The rearrangement joins TRBV9 to TRBJ1-4; 8 positions agree with TRBD1. Germline loops: CDR1 SGDLS, CDR2 YYNGEE. The CDR3 consists of 15 residues. V gave up 3 bases and J gave up 7 bases; unmatched junction bases: 8. As DNA, the CDR3 is TGTGCCAGCAGCGCGTTACAGGGGGTCGGTGAAAAACTGTTTTTT. Translated: CASSALQGVGEKLFF.

The genes are TRBV27 and TRBJ2-1; 11 bases match TRBD1. The CDR3 covers 13 residues. Trimming took 11 bases from V and 4 from J; bases not matched to a gene: 4. Looked up from germline, CDR1 is MNHEY and CDR2 is SMNVEV (reference sequence). The CDR3 bases are TGTGCCGCCGGGACAGGGGGGTACAATGAGCAGTTCTTC. Amino acid sequence: CAAGTGGYNEQFF.

V and J are TRBV27 and TRBJ2-5, with a tentative D call TRBD2 (5 bases). The germline V gene has CDR1 MNHEY and CDR2 SMNVEV (reference sequence). CDR3 length: 18 residues. The V gene lost 1 base and the J gene lost 4 bases, with 22 bases spanning the gap. The DNA of the CDR3 is TGTGCCAGCAGTTTATATGGGAATTTCGAGGGAGATGGAGAGACCCAGTACTTC. This sequence encodes CASSLYGNFEGDGETQYF.

The chain links TRBV7-2 to TRBJ2-2, with 10 bases matching TRBD2. The J segment lost 4 bases and the V segment lost 3 bases, leaving 8 bases of the junction unmatched. The germline CDR1 and CDR2 sequences are SGHTA and FQGNSA. This CDR3 is built from 17 residues. CDR3 region: CASSLILAGVGTGELFF. In DNA, the CDR3 is TGTGCCAGCAGCTTGATTCTAGCGGGAGTTGGCACCGGGGAGCTGTTTTTT.

This chain connects TRBV13 to TRBJ2-5, with D unclear. The CDR3 runs 13 residues. The germline V gene encodes CDR1 PRHDT and CDR2 FYEKMQ (reference sequence). V lost 10 bases to trimming and J lost 1 base, with 13 bases between them. CDR3 sequence reads: CATRSSLQETQYF. Written as DNA, the CDR3 is TGTGCCACTCGTAGCTCACTCCAAGAGACCCAGTACTTC. Variable domain in full (rest from reference TRBV13 and TRBJ2-5): AAGVIQSPRHLIKEKRETATLKCYPIPRHDTVYWYQQGPGQDPQFLISFYEKMQSDKGSIPDRFSAQQFSDYHSELNMSSLELGDSALYFCATRSSLQETQYFGPGTRLLVL.

The chain links TRBV27 to TRBJ2-7, with 11 bases aligning to TRBD2. The CDR3 is made up of 16 amino acids. Trimming at V came to 4 bases and at J to 2 bases, leaving 7 bases not matched to a gene. In germline, CDR1 is MNHEY, CDR2 SMNVEV (reference sequence). CDR3 bases: TGTGCCAGCAGTTCGAGTAGCGGGAGGGTTACCTACGAGCAGTACTTC. It codes for CASSSSSGRVTYEQYF.

The chain recombines TRBV9 with TRBJ2-6, with D hard to call. Germline CDR1 SGDLS, CDR2 YYNGEE. Trimming removed 6 bases from V and 0 bases from J, with 19 bases in between. The CDR3 loop spans 18 amino acids. Written as DNA, the CDR3 is TGTGCCAGCAACAACCCTCGCGACCGAGACTCTGGGGCCAACGTCCTGACTTTC. Its translation is CASNNPRDRDSGANVLTF. Drawing the rest from reference TRBV9 and TRBJ2-6, the complete variable domain is DSGVTQTPKHLITATGQRVTLRCSPRSGDLSVYWYQQSLDQGLQFLIQYYNGEERAKGNILERFSAQQFPDLHSELNLSSLELGDSALYFCASNNPRDRDSGANVLTFGAGSRLTVL.

V usage is TRBV4-3 and J usage is TRBJ1-2, with D hard to call. The CDR3 covers 14 residues. The V and J ends lost 1 base and 1 base respectively, with 7 bases between them. Germline CDR1 and CDR2: LGHNA and YSLEER. In DNA form, the CDR3 reads TGCGCCAGCAGCCAAGGACCGATTAACTATGGCTACACCTTC. Its protein is CASSQGPINYGYTF.

This chain connects TRBV13 to TRBJ1-6; D perhaps matches TRBD1 (5 bases). CDR1 and CDR2 (germline): PRHDT, FYEKMQ (reference sequence). The CDR3 runs to 12 residues. Trimming shortened V by 0 bases and J by 14 bases, and 8 bases separated the two germline ends. CDR3 DNA: TGTGCCAGCAGCTTAGGGGGGCGGGCCCTCCACTTT. Protein: CASSLGGRALHF.

This rearrangement joins TRBV6-5 to TRBJ2-4, with D possibly TRBD1 on 6 matching bases. The germline V and J ends were trimmed by 4 bases and 4 bases, with 14 bases remaining between them. CDR3 length: 15 residues. CDR1 is MNHEY and CDR2 is SVGAGI in the germline V gene. DNA for the CDR3: TGTGCCAGCAGTTCTTCACAGGGATGGAAAAACATTCAGTACTTC. This gives the protein CASSSSQGWKNIQYF.

The chain joins TRBV5-6 to TRBJ2-1; D remains ambiguous. In germline, CDR1 is SGHDT, CDR2 YYEEEE. V was cut by 5 bases and J by 8 bases, with 14 bases left in between. The CDR3 totals 13 residues. The CDR3 loop reads CASSSLPADEQFF. CDR3 DNA: TGTGCCAGCAGTTCATTGCCCGCCGATGAGCAGTTCTTC.

The chain couples TRBV4-3 to TRBJ1-2, with D unresolved. The CDR3 is 17 residues long. Germline-derived CDR1 and CDR2 are LGHNA and YSLEER. V was cut by 0 bases and J by 0 bases, with 14 bases left in between. This chain's CDR3 is CASSQDVDPLANYGYTF. CDR3 coding DNA: TGCGCCAGCAGCCAAGATGTAGACCCCTTAGCTAACTATGGCTACACCTTC.

The chain joins TRBV19 to TRBJ1-1, with D unresolved. V was cut by 7 bases and J by 2 bases, with 11 bases left in between. The CDR3 consists of 13 residues. The germline gives CDR1 LNHDA, CDR2 SQIVND (reference sequence). CDR3 sequence reads: CASTWARNTEAFF. The CDR3 DNA reads TGTGCCAGTACTTGGGCCAGAAACACTGAAGCTTTCTTT. Variable domain in full (rest from reference TRBV19 and TRBJ1-1): DGGITQSPKYLFRKEGQNVTLSCEQNLNHDAMYWYRQDPGQGLRLIYYSQIVNDFQKGDIAEGYSVSREKKESFPLTVTSAQKNPTAFYLCASTWARNTEAFFGQGTRLTVV.

The CDR3 is CASSEWTSSYEQYF. DNA of the CDR3: TGTGCCAGCAGTGAATGGACTAGCTCCTACGAGCAGTACTTC. The chain employs TRBV2 and TRBJ2-7; 7 bases line up with TRBD2. The CDR3 runs 14 residues. In germline, CDR1 is SNHLY, CDR2 FYNNEI. V lost 2 bases, J lost 0 bases, and 1 base stayed unmatched.